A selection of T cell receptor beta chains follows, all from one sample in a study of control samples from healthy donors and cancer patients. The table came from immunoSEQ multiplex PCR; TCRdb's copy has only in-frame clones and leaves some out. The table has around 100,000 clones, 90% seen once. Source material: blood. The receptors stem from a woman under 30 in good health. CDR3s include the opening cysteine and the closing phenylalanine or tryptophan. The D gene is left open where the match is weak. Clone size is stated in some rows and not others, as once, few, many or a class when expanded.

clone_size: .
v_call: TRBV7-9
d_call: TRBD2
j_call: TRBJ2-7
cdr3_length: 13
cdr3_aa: CASSDSGVYEQYF
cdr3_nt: TGTGCCAGCAGCGATAGCGGGGTCTACGAGCAGTACTTC

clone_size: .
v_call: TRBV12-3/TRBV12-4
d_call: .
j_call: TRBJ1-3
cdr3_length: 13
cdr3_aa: CASSFGSWDTIYF
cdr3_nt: TGTGCCAGCAGTTTCGGCTCCTGGGACACCATATATTTT

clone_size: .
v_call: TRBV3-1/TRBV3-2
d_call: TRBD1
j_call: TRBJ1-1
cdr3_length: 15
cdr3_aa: CASSQTGQMNTEAFF
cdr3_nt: TGTGCCAGCAGCCAAACGGGACAGATGAACACTGAAGCTTTCTTT

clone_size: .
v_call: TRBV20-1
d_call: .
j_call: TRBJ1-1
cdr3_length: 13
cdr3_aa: CSASDYRDFEAFF
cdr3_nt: TGCAGTGCTAGTGATTACAGGGATTTTGAAGCTTTCTTT

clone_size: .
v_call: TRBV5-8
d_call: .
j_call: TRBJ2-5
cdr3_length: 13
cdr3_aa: CASSLTHQETQYF
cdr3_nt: TGTGCCAGCAGCTTGACACATCAAGAGACCCAGTACTTC

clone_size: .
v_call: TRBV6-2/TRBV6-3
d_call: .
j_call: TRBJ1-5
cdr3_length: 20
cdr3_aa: CASSYSMSIRSGDSNQPQHF
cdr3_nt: TGTGCCAGCAGTTACTCGATGTCAATCCGTTCCGGAGATAGCAATCAGCCCCAGCATTTT

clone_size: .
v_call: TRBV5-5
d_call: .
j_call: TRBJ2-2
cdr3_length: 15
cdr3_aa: CASSPSGADTGELFF
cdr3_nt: TGTGCCAGCAGCCCGTCGGGGGCTGACACCGGGGAGCTGTTTTTT

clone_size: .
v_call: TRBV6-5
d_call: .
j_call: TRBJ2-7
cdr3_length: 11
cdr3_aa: CASSYRYEQYF
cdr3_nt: TGTGCCAGCAGTTATCGTTACGAGCAGTACTTC

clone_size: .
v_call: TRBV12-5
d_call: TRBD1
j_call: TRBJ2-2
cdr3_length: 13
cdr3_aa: CASGSQGAGELFF
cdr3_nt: TGTGCTAGTGGTTCTCAGGGGGCCGGGGAGCTGTTTTTT

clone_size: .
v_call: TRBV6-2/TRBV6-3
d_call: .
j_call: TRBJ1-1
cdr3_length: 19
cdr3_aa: CASSPQHQGIQTMNTEAFF
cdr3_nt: TGTGCCAGCAGCCCTCAACATCAGGGGATTCAGACCATGAACACTGAAGCTTTCTTT

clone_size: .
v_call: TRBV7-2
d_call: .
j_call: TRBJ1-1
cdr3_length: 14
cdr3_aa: CASSFGGTNTEAFF
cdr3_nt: TGTGCCAGCAGCTTCGGGGGGACTAACACTGAAGCTTTCTTT

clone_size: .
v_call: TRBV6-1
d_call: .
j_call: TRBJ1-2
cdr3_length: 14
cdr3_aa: CASSDVQGTYGYTF
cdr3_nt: TGTGCCAGCAGTGATGTCCAGGGAACCTATGGCTACACCTTC

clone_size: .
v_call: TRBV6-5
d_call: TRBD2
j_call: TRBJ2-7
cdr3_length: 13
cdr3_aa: CASSSSGGDEQYF
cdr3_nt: TGTGCCAGCAGTTCTAGCGGGGGGGACGAGCAGTACTTC

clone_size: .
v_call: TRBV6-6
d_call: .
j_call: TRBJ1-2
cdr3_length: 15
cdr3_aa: CASTPYEGGNYGYTF
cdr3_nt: TGTGCCAGCACCCCCTATGAGGGGGGTAACTATGGCTACACCTTC

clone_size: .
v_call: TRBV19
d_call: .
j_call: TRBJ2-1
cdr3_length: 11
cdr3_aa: CASDNTVRQFF
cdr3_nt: TGTGCCAGTGATAATACGGTTCGGCAGTTCTTC

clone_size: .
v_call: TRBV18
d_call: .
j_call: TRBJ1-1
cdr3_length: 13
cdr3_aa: CASSPGANTEAFF
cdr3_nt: TGTGCCAGCTCACCAGGCGCGAACACTGAAGCTTTCTTT

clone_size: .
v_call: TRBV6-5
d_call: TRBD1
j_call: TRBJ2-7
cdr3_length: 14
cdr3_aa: CATQPGTGSSEQYF
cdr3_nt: TGTGCCACGCAGCCCGGGACAGGGTCATCCGAGCAGTACTTC

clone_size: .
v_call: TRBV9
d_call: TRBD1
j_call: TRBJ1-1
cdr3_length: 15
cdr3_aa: CASSSRTGLDTEAFF
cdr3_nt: TGTGCCAGCAGCTCCAGGACAGGGTTGGACACTGAAGCTTTCTTT

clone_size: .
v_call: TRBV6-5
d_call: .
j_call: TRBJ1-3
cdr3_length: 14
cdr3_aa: CASRSWAGEYTIYF
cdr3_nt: TGTGCCAGCAGGTCCTGGGCCGGGGAGTACACCATATATTTT

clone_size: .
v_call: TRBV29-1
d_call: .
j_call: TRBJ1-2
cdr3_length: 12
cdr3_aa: CSVARDGGGYTF
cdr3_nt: TGCAGCGTCGCCCGGGACGGCGGTGGCTACACCTTC

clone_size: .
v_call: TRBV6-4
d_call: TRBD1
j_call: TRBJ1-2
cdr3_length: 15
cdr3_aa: CASYEPQGAWGGYTF
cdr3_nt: TGTGCCAGCTACGAACCACAGGGGGCTTGGGGAGGCTACACCTTC

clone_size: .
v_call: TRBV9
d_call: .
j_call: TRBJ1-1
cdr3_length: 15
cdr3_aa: CASTPSGLENTEAFF
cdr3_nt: TGTGCCAGCACGCCTTCGGGACTGGAGAACACTGAAGCTTTCTTT

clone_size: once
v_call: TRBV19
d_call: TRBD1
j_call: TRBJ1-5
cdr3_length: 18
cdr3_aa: CASSMWTGGWVGNQPQHF
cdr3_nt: TGTGCCAGTAGTATGTGGACAGGGGGCTGGGTGGGCAATCAGCCCCAGCATTTT

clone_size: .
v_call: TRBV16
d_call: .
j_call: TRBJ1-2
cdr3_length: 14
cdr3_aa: CASSQSQSLYGYTF
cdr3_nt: TGTGCCAGCAGCCAATCTCAATCCCTCTATGGCTACACCTTC

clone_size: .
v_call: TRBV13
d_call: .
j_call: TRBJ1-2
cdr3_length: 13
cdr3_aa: CASGLGQRGGYTF
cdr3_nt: TGTGCCAGCGGCTTAGGCCAAAGGGGAGGCTACACCTTC